This T cell receptor (beta chain) was captured by sequencing in a study of T cell responses to AZD1222 COVID-19 vaccine. Some clones are missing from TCRdb's copy, which holds only in-frame ones; the method was immunoSEQ multiplex PCR. This repertoire shows 110,000 or so clones, approximately 88% found once; its top ten account for around 6%. This CDR3 region has 16 residues. Trimming removed 0 bases from V and 5 bases from J, with 16 bases in between. Germline CDR1 reads ENHRY; CDR2 reads SYGVKD. This chain joins TRBV10-3 and TRBJ1-2, with D possibly matching TRBD1 (5 bases). This receptor was taken from an adult who received the AZD1222 COVID-19 vaccine. This specimen was peripheral blood, taken 28 days after the second AZD1222 dose. CDR3 coding DNA: TGTGCCATCAGTGAGTCGGGGTCGGACACTTCATATGGCTACACCTTC. Protein product: CAISESGSDTSYGYTF.